This TCR beta chain was identified during a study of blood T cells in healthy people across ages. For the second PCR, which ran for about 6 to 12 cycles, a sample-barcoded 5' primer and a J-beta primer mix were used. TCRdb itself ran the 5' RACE reads through MiXCR, one entry per CDR3 protein. Of some 800,000 distinct CDR3 sequences in the sample, roughly 44% were seen once. Trimming removed 1 base at V and 4 bases at J, with 13 bases between. CDR1 is DFQATT and CDR2 is SNEGSKA in the germline V gene (reference sequence). The CDR3 spans 14 residues. As to this clonotype: Its antigen is undetermined.

General observations from the study: Any changes in expanded clonotypes were possibly confounded, as donor CMV status remained unknown.

This TCR was recovered from a man aged 60-69 years in good health. The sequencing sample was made of blood. The chain recombines TRBV20-1 with TRBJ1-1, with a possible D match to TRBD1 (5 bases). CDR3 nucleotides: TGCAGTGCTAGAGGGAAAGCAGGGAGCACTGAAGCTTTCTTT. Its translation: CSARGKAGSTEAFF.